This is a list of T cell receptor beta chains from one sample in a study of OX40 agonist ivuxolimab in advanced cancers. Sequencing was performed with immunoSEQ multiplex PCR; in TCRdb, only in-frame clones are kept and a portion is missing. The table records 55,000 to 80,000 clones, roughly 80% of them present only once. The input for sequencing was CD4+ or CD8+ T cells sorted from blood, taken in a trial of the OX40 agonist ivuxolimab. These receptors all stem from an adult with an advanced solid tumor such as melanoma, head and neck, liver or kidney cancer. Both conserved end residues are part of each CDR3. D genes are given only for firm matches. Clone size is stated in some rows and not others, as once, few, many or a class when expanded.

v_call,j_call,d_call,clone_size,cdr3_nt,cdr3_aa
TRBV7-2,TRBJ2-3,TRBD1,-,TGTGCCAGCAGCCGGGGACAGCCTAGCACAGATACGCAGTATTTT,CASSRGQPSTDTQYF
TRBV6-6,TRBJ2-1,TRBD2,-,TGTGCCAGCAGCTCTAGCGGGGCCTACAATGAGCAGTTCTTC,CASSSSGAYNEQFF
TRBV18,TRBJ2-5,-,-,TGTGCCAGCTCACCACCGAACCAGGGTAACCAAGAGACCCAGTACTTC,CASSPPNQGNQETQYF
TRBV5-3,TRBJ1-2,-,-,TGTGCCAGACTGCAGATGGTGAGAAAAACCTATGGCTACACCTTC,CARLQMVRKTYGYTF
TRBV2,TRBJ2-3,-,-,TGTGCCAGCCACCGGACTAGGGGGGCAGATACGCAGTATTTT,CASHRTRGADTQYF
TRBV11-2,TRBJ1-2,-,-,TGTGCCAGCAGCTTCCAGGACGGGGATCTTAGCTACACCTTC,CASSFQDGDLSYTF
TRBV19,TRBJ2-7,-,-,TGTGCCAGTAGTATAAGTAGGCGGAGCTCCTACGAGCAGTACTTC,CASSISRRSSYEQYF
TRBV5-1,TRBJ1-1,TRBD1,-,TGCGCCAGCAGCTTTGGGGACAGGGATTCCACTGAAGCTTTCTTT,CASSFGDRDSTEAFF
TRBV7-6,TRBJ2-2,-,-,TGTGCCAGCAGCTTAGCGGGTTACACCGGGGAGCTGTTTTTT,CASSLAGYTGELFF
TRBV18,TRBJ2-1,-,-,TGTGCCAGCTCACCATCTTTGGTTAATGAGCAGTTCTTC,CASSPSLVNEQFF
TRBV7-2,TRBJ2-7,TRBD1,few,TGTGCCAGCAGCGGATCAGGGGGCTCGGCCTACGAGCAGTACTTC,CASSGSGGSAYEQYF
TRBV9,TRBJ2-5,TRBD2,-,TGTGCCAGCAGCGTAGTACCTAGCGGGGGGATGGAGACCCAGTACTTC,CASSVVPSGGMETQYF